This TCR beta chain derives from a study of T-cell reconstitution after alpha-beta-depleted transplantation in children. CDR3 length: 16 residues. Germline trimming cut 6 bases from V and 10 bases from J; bases unmatched to any gene: 11. The germline CDR1 and CDR2 sequences are SGHTA and FQGNSA. This clonotype was counted many times. The library targeted TCRbeta and was prepared with unique molecular identifiers. In TCRdb, the PCR reads were re-called with MiXCR into one record per CDR3 protein. Of over 550,000 distinct CDR3 sequences in the sample, 10% were seen once. The chain links TRBV7-2 to TRBJ2-1; 14 nucleotides agree with TRBD2. The TCR was taken from a human donor who donated a stem cell graft to a child with acute myeloid leukemia. Sequencing used PBMCs from the stem cell graft donor, obtained from the stem cell graft. The CDR3 region has the DNA TGTGCCAGCAGGATAACCGGGACTAGCGGGAGTGGCGAGCAGTTCTTC. Its protein product is CASRITGTSGSGEQFF.